The 11 T cell receptor beta chains reported below all come from one sample, sequenced in a study of blood T cells in healthy people across ages. A sample-barcoded 5' primer and a J-beta primer mix were used in a second PCR of roughly 6 to 11 cycles. MiXCR, run by TCRdb on the 5' RACE reads, gives a single entry per CDR3 protein. The top ten clones hold 2% to 2.5% of a sample with about 1.8 million distinct CDR3 sequences, around half of them seen once. The sequenced sample was blood. The source is a woman aged 40-49 years in good health.

V is TRBV9 and J is TRBJ1-2; D is unresolved. Trimming took 0 bases from V and 2 from J, leaving 8 bases between them. This CDR3 contains 14 residues. Germline values: CDR1 SGDLS, CDR2 YYNGEE. DNA for the CDR3: TGTGCCAGCAGCGTAGGGGATCTGAACTATGGCTACACCTTC. Its translation is CASSVGDLNYGYTF. Using reference TRBV9 and TRBJ1-2 for the parts outside the CDR3, the full variable domain is DSGVTQTPKHLITATGQRVTLRCSPRSGDLSVYWYQQSLDQGLQFLIQYYNGEERAKGNILERFSAQQFPDLHSELNLSSLELGDSALYFCASSVGDLNYGYTFGSGTRLTVV.

Notes on this clonotype: Lacking the conserved final phenylalanine or tryptophan, this CDR3 likely reflects a read error. This chain uses TRBV4-3 with TRBJ2-7; weak D call: TRBD1 (6 bases). Germline CDR1 reads LGHNA; CDR2 reads YSLEER. V shed 3 bases and J shed 7 bases, with 13 bases lying between them. The CDR3 extends over 13 amino acids. CDR3 bases: TGCGCCAGCAGCCACGCTACAGGGCGGGAGCAGTACTGC. As protein: CASSHATGREQYC.

The gene calls are TRBV10-2 and TRBJ1-2; D might be TRBD1 (6 bases). CDR1 is WSHSY, CDR2 SAAADI, per germline. This CDR3 comprises 14 residues. Trimming took off 4 bases at V and 7 bases at J, with 16 bases between the two ends. This CDR3 reads CASSAGASSFGYTF. The CDR3 DNA is TGCGCCAGCAGTGCAGGGGCCTCAAGTTTTGGCTACACCTTC.

Turning to this clonotype: Germline is not matched at one junction end, which may reflect a read error. The chain employs TRBV7-7 and TRBJ2-5, with D perhaps TRBD1 or TRBD2 (5 bases each). Germline values: CDR1 SSHAT, CDR2 FNYEAQ (reference sequence). This CDR3 has 15 amino acids. The CDR3 is CASSLAGDGQETQYF. CDR3 DNA sequence: TGTGCTAGCAGCTTAGCTGGGGACGGACAAGAGACCCAGTACTTC.

This chain uses TRBV5-1 with TRBJ1-2; possible D gene TRBD1, 5 bases. The length of the CDR3 is 14 residues. The V end was cut by 5 bases, the J end by 4 bases, with 15 bases between. In germline, CDR1 is SGHRS, CDR2 YFSETQ. The CDR3 coding sequence is TGCGCCAGCAGGGTGACGGGGACGGTCTATGGCTACACCTTC. It is translated as CASRVTGTVYGYTF.

In DNA, the CDR3 is TGTGCCAGCAGAGGACAGTTAGAGACCCAGTACTTC. Translation gives CASRGQLETQYF. The chain carries TRBV2 and TRBJ2-7, with D possibly TRBD1 on 6 matching bases. The DNA end lines up better with TRBJ2-5; the J call may be wrong. The CDR3 has 12 residues. Looked up from germline, CDR1 is SNHLY and CDR2 is FYNNEI.

The chain uses TRBV4-3 and TRBJ2-5; D might be TRBD1 (5 bases). V dropped 0 bases and J dropped 5 bases, with 19 bases sitting between them. This CDR3 region has 17 residues. Germline V gives CDR1 LGHNA, CDR2 YSLEER. The CDR3 coding sequence is TGCGCCAGCAGCCAAGATATTACCCCAGGGTTCTCGGAGACCCAGTACTTC. Translation: CASSQDITPGFSETQYF.

The V gene is TRBV24-1, the J gene TRBJ1-2; D not resolved. CDR3 length equals 15 residues. V dropped 2 bases and J dropped 4 bases, with 13 bases sitting between them. CDR1 KGHDR and CDR2 SFDVKD come from the germline V gene. Written as DNA, the CDR3 is TGTGCCACCAGTGATTCGACCGACCGAAGCTATGGCTACACCTTC. Translating gives CATSDSTDRSYGYTF.

This chain connects TRBV12-3 or TRBV12-4 to TRBJ1-5; 7 nucleotides agree with TRBD1. The CDR3 totals 13 residues. The V gene end was trimmed by 7 bases and the J gene end by 5 bases; junction bases not matched to a gene: 5. The CDR3 DNA is TGTGCCAGCACCCAGGGGGTTCATCAGCCCCAGCATTTT. Its protein product is CASTQGVHQPQHF.

This clonotype showed up just a few times. This chain joins TRBV5-1 and TRBJ1-2; D uncertain. Looked up from germline, CDR1 is SGHRS and CDR2 is YFSETQ. CDR3 size: 14 residues. Trimming removed 4 bases from V and 6 bases from J, with 16 bases in between. The CDR3 bases are TGCGCCAGCAGCATCGCTGTTCGGGCCGATGGCTACACCTTC. It specifies CASSIAVRADGYTF.

The J gene is TRBJ1-5, the V gene TRBV20-1; D may be TRBD1 (6 bases). This CDR3 is 14 amino acids long. V was pared by 0 bases and J by 2 bases, with 8 bases between. The germline CDR1 and CDR2 sequences are DFQATT and SNEGSKA (reference sequence). CDR3 nucleotides: TGCAGTGCTAGAGAGGGGGCTCGCAATCAGCCCCAGCATTTT. Translating it yields CSAREGARNQPQHF.